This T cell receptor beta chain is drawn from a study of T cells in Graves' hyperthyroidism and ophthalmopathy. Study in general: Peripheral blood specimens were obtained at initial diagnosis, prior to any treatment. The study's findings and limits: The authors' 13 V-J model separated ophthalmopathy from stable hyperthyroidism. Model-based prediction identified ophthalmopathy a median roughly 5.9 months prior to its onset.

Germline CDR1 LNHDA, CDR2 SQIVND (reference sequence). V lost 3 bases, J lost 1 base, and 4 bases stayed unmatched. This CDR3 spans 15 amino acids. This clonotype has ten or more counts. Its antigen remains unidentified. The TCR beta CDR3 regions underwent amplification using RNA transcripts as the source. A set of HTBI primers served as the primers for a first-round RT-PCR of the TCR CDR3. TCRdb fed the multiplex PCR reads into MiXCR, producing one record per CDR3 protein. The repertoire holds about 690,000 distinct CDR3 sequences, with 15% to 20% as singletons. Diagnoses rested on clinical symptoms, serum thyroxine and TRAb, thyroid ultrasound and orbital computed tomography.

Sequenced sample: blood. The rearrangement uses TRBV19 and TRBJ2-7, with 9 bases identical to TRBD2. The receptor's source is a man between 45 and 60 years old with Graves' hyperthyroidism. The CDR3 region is CASSIVLAGSYEQYF. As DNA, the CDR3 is TGTGCCAGTAGTATCGTCCTAGCGGGGTCCTACGAGCAGTACTTC.